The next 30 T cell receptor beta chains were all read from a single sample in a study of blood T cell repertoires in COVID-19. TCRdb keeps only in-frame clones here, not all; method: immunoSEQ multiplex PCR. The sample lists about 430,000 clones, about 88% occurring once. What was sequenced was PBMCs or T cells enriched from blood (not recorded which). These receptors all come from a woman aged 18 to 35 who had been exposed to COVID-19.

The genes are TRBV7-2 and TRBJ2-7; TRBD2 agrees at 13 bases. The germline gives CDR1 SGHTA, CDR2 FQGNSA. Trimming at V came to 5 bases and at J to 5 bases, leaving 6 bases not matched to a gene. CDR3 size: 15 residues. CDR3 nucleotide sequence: TGTGCCAGCAGCCCCATTGGACTAGCGGGGGACGAGCAGTACTTC. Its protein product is CASSPIGLAGDEQYF. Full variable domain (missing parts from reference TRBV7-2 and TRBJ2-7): GAGVSQSPSNKVTEKGKDVELRCDPISGHTALYWYRQSLGQGLEFLIYFQGNSAPDKSGLPSDRFSAERTGGSVSTLTIQRTQQEDSAVYLCASSPIGLAGDEQYFGPGTRLTVT.

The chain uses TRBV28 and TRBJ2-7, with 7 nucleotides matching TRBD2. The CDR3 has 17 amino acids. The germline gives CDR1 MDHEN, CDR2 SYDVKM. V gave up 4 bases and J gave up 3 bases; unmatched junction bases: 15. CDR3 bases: TGTGCCAGCAGTTACTCTATAAGCGGGACGGGCGGCTACGAGCAGTACTTC. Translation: CASSYSISGTGGYEQYF.

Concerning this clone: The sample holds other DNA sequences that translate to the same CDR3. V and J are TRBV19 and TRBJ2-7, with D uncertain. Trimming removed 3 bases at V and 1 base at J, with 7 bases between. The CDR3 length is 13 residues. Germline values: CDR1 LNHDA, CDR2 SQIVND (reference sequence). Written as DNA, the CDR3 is TGTGCCAGTAGTATCTCCGGGTCCTACGAGCAGTACTTC. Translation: CASSISGSYEQYF.

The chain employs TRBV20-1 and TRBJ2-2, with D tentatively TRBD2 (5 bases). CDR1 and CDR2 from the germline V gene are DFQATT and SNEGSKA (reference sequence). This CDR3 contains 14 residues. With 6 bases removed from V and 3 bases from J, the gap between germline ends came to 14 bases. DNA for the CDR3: TGCAGTGCCAGTTCGGGGTTGGACACCGGGGAGCTGTTTTTT. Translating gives CSASSGLDTGELFF.

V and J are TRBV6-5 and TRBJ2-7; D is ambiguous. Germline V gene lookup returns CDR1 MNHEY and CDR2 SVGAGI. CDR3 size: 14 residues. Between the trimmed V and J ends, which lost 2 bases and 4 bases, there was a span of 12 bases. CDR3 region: CASSYGRSSYEQYF. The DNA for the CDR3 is TGTGCCAGCAGTTACGGTCGTAGCTCTTACGAGCAGTACTTC.

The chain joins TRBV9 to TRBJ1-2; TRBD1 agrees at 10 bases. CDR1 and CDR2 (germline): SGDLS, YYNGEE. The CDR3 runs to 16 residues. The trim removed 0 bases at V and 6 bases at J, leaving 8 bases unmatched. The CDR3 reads CASSVGPGTGDHGYTF. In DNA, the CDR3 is TGTGCCAGCAGCGTAGGTCCCGGGACAGGGGACCATGGCTACACCTTC.

The CDR3 spells CASSYHRGDTQYF. In DNA, the CDR3 is TGTGCCAGCAGCTACCATCGGGGGGATACGCAGTATTTT. The chain carries TRBV11-3 and TRBJ2-3, with a weak D call TRBD2 (6 bases). The CDR3 is 13 amino acids. Trimming stripped 4 bases from V and 6 bases from J, with 11 bases between. The V gene's germline CDR1 is SGHNT and CDR2 YENEEA.

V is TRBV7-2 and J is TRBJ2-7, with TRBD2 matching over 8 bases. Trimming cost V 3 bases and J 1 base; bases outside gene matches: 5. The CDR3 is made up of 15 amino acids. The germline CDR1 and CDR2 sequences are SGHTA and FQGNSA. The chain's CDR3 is CASSFSGTMSYEQYF. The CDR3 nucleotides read TGTGCCAGCAGCTTTAGCGGGACCATGTCCTACGAGCAGTACTTC.

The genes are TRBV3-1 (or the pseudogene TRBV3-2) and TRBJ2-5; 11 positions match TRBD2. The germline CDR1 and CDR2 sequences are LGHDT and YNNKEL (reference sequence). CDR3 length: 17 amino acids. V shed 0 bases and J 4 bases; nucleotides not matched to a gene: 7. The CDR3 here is CASSQDLLAGDRETQYF. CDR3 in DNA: TGTGCCAGCAGCCAAGACTTACTAGCGGGGGACCGAGAGACCCAGTACTTC.

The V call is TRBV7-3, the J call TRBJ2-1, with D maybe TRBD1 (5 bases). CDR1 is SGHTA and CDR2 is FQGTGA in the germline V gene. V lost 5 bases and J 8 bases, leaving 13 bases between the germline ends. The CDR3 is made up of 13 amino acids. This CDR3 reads CASSVKRGDEQFF. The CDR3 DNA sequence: TGTGCCAGCAGCGTAAAAAGGGGCGATGAGCAGTTCTTC.

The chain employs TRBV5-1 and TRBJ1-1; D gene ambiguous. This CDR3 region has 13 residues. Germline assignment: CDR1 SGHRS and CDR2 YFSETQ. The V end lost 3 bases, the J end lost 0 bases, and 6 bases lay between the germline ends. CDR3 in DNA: TGCGCCAGCAGCTCCTATTTGAACACTGAAGCTTTCTTT. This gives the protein CASSSYLNTEAFF. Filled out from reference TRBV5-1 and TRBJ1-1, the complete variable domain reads KAGVTQTPRYLIKTRGQQVTLSCSPISGHRSVSWYQQTPGQGLQFLFEYFSETQRNKGNFPGRFSGRQFSNSRSEMNVSTLELGDSALYLCASSSYLNTEAFFGQGTRLTVV.

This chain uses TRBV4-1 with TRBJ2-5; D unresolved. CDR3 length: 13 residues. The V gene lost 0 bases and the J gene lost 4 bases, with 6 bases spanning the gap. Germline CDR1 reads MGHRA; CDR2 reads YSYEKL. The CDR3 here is CASSQDRGETQYF. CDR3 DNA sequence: TGCGCCAGCAGCCAAGATCGAGGAGAGACCCAGTACTTC.

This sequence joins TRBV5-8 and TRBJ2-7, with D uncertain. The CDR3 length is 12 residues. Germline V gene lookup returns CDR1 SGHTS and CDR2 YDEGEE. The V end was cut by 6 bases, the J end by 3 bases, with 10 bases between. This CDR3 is CASTRSNYEQYF. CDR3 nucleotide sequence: TGTGCCAGCACCCGAAGCAACTACGAGCAGTACTTC.

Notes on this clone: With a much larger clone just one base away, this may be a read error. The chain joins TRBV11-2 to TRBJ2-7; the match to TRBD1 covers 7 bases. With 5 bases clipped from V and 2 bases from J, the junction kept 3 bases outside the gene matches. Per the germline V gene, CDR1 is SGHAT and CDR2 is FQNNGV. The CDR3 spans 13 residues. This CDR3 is CASSRDRAYEQYF. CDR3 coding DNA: TGTGCCAGCAGCCGAGACAGGGCCTACGAGCAGTACTTC.

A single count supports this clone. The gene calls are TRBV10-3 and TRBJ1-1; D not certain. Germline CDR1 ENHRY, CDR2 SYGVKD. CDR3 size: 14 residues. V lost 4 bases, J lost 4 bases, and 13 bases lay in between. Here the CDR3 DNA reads TGTGCCATCAGTGCGGAAGAGGTCGGCACTGAAGCTTTCTTT. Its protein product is CAISAEEVGTEAFF.

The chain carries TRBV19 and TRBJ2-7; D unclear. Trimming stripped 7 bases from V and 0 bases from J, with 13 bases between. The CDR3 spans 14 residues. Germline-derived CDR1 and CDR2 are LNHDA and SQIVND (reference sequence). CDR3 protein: CASIPRRSSYEQYF. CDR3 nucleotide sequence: TGTGCCAGTATACCACGAAGGAGCTCCTACGAGCAGTACTTC.

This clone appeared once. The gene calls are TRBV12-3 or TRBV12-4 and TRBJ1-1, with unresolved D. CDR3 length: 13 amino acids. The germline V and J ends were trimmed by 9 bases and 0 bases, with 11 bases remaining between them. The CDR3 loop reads CASAGSLNTEAFF. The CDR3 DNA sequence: TGTGCCAGTGCCGGGTCCTTGAACACTGAAGCTTTCTTT.

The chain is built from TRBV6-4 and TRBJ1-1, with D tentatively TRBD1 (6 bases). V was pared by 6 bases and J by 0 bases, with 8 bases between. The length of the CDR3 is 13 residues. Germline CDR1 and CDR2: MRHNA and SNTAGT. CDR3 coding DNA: TGTGCCAGCAGGCGGACAGTGAACACTGAAGCTTTCTTT. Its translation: CASRRTVNTEAFF.

The CDR3 loop reads CASSRGAGRDTIYF. The CDR3 DNA follows: TGTGCCAGCTCACGTGGGGCAGGTAGAGACACCATATATTTT. The rearrangement uses TRBV18 and TRBJ1-3; D may be TRBD1 (5 bases). Trimming took 4 bases from V and 8 from J, leaving 15 bases between them. This CDR3 spans 14 amino acids. Germline V lookup: CDR1 KGHSH, CDR2 LQKENI.

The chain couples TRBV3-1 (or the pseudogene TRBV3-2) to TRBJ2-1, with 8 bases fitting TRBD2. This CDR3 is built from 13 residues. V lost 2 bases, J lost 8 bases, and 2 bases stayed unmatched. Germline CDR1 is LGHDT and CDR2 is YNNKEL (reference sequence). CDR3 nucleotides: TGTGCCAGCAGCCAACTAGCGGGTCATGAGCAGTTCTTC. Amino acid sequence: CASSQLAGHEQFF.

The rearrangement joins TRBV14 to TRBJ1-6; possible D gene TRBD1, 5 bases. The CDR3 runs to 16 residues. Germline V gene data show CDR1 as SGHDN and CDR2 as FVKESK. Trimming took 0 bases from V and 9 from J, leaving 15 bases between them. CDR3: CASSQDIGRVASPLHF. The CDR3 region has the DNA TGTGCCAGCAGCCAAGATATTGGCAGGGTCGCTTCACCCCTCCACTTT.

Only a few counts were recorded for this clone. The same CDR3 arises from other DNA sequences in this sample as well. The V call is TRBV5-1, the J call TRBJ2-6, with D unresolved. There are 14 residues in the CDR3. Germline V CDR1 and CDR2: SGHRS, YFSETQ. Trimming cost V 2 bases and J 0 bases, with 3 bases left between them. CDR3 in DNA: TGCGCCAGCAGCTTCAACTCTGGGGCCAACGTCCTGACTTTC. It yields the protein CASSFNSGANVLTF. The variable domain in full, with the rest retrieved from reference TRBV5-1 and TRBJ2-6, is KAGVTQTPRYLIKTRGQQVTLSCSPISGHRSVSWYQQTPGQGLQFLFEYFSETQRNKGNFPGRFSGRQFSNSRSEMNVSTLELGDSALYLCASSFNSGANVLTFGAGSRLTVL.

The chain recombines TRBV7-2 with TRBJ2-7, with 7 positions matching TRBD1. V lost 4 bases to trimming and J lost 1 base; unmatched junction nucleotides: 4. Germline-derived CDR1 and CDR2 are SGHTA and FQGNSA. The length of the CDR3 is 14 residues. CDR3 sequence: CASSWDSTSYEQYF. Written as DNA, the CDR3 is TGTGCCAGCAGCTGGGACAGTACTTCCTACGAGCAGTACTTC.

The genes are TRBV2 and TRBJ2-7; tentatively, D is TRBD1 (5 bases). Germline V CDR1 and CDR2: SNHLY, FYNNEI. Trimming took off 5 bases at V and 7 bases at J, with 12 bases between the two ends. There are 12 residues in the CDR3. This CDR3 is CASSLDYREQYF. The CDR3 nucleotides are TGTGCCAGCAGTTTAGATTACAGGGAGCAGTACTTC.

The CDR3 DNA is TGTGCCAGCAGCCCTCCAGGGGTATTCGGAAACACCATATATTTT. As protein: CASSPPGVFGNTIYF. The V gene is TRBV11-2, the J gene TRBJ1-3; perhaps TRBD1 as D (6 bases). The ends were cut back, 5 bases at V and 4 bases at J, with 15 bases in the middle. Germline CDR1 and CDR2: SGHAT and FQNNGV. The CDR3 runs 15 residues.

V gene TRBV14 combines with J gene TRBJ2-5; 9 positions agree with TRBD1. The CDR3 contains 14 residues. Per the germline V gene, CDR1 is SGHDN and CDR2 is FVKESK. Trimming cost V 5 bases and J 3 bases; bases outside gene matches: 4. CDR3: CASSATGGKETQYF. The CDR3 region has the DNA TGTGCCAGCAGCGCCACAGGGGGCAAAGAGACCCAGTACTTC.

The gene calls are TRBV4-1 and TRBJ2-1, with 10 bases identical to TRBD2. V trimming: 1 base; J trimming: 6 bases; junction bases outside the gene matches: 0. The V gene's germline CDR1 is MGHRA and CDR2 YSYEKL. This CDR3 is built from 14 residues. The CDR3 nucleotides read TGCGCCAGCAGCCAAGCTAGCGGGAGCAATGAGCAGTTCTTC. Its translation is CASSQASGSNEQFF.

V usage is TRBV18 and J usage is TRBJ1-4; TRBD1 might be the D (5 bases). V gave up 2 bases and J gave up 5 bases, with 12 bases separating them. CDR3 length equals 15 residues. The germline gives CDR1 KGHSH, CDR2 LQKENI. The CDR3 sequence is CASSPGQGFNEKLFF. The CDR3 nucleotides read TGTGCCAGCTCACCAGGGCAGGGTTTCAATGAAAAACTGTTTTTT.

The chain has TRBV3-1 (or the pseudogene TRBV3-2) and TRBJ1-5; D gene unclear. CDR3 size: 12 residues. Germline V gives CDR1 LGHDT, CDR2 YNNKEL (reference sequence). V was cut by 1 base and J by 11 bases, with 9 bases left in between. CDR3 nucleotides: TGTGCCAGCAGCCAAGTCGGAGGGTCCCAGCATTTT. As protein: CASSQVGGSQHF.

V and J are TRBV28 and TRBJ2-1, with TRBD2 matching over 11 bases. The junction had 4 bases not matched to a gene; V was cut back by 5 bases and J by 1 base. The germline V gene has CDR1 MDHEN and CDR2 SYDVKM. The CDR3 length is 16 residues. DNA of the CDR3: TGTGCCAGCAGTCTTAGACTAGCGGGGTCCTACAATGAGCAGTTCTTC. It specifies CASSLRLAGSYNEQFF.